One sample yielded the 3 T cell receptor beta chains listed below, sequenced in a study of CD8 T cells in Susac syndrome. Random hexamers were used to reverse transcribe an amount of roughly 0.5 to 1 ug RNA. TCRdb redid the calling of the immunoSEQ multiplex PCR reads with MiXCR, one entry per CDR3 protein. The data hold about 280,000 distinct CDR3 sequences, with approximately 84% observed a single time. Sequencing input: CD8+ T cells from PBMCs. These receptors all come from a human donor with multiple sclerosis.

The J gene is TRBJ2-2, the V gene TRBV5-1, with a possible D match to TRBD1 (6 bases). CDR1 and CDR2 (germline): SGHRS, YFSETQ. With 1 base removed from V and 4 bases from J, the gap between germline ends came to 17 bases. This CDR3 comprises 17 residues. CDR3 loop: CASSLRDILTLTGELFF. For the CDR3, the DNA is TGCGCCAGCAGCTTGCGGGACATCTTGACTCTCACCGGGGAGCTGTTTTTT.

This clonotype showed up just once. The gene calls are TRBV13 and TRBJ2-7; TRBD2 matches at 8 bases. CDR1 is PRHDT, CDR2 FYEKMQ, per germline (reference sequence). The CDR3 is 15 amino acids. Unmatched junction bases numbered 5, after V lost 0 bases and J lost 4 bases. CDR3 loop: CASSLGAGGNYEQYF. The CDR3 DNA sequence: TGTGCCAGCAGCTTAGGTGCGGGAGGAAATTACGAGCAGTACTTC.

The J gene is TRBJ2-7, the V gene TRBV11-2, with TRBD1 matching 8 bases. V lost 5 bases to trimming and J lost 2 bases; unmatched junction nucleotides: 5. In germline, CDR1 is SGHAT, CDR2 FQNNGV. The CDR3 spans 14 residues. For the CDR3, the DNA is TGTGCCAGCAGCCTCTGGACAGGGCCCTACGAGCAGTACTTC. This translates into CASSLWTGPYEQYF.